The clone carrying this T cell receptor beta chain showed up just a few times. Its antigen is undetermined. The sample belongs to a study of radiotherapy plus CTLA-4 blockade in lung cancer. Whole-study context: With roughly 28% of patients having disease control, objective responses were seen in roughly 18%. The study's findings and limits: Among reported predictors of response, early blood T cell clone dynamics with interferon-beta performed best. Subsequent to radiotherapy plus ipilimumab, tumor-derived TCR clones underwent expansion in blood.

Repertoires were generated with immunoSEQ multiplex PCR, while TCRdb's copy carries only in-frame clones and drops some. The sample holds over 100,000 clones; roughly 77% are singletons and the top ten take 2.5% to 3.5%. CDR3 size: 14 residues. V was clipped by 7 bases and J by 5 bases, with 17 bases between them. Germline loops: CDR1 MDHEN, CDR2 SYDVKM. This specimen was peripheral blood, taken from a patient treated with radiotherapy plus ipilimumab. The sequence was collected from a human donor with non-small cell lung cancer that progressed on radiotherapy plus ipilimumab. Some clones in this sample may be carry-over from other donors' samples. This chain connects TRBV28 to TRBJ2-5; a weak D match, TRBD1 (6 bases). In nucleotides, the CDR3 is TGTGCCAGCAACGGCAGGGGTCTAAGTGAGACCCAGTACTTC. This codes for CASNGRGLSETQYF.